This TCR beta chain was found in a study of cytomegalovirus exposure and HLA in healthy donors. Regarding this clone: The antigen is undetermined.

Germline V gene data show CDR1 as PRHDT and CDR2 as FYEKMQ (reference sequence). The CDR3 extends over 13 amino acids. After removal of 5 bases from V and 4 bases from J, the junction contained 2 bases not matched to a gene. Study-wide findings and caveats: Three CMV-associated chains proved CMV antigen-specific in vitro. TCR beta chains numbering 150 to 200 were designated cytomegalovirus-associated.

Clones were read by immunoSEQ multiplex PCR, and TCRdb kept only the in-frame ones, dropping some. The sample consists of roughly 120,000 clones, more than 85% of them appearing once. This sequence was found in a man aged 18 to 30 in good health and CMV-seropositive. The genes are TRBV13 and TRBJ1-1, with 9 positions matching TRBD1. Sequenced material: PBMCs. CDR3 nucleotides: TGTGCCAGCAGCCGACAGGGGGTCACTGAAGCTTTCTTT. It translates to CASSRQGVTEAFF.